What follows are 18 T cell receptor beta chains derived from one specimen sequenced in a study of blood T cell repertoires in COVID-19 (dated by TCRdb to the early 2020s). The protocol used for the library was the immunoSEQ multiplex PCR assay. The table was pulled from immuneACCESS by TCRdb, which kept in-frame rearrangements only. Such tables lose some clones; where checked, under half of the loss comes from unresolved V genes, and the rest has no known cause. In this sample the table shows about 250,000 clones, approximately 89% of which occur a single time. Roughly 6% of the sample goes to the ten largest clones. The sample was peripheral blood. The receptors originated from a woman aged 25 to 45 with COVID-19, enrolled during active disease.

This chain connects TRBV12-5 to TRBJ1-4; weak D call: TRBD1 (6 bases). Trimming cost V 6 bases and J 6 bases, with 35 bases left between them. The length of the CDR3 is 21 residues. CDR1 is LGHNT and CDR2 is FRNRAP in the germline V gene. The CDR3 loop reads CASGRGPRGSNENLLYEKLFF. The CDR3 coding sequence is TGTGCTAGTGGCCGGGGCCCTAGGGGGTCGAATGAAAATTTACTTTATGAAAAACTGTTTTTT.

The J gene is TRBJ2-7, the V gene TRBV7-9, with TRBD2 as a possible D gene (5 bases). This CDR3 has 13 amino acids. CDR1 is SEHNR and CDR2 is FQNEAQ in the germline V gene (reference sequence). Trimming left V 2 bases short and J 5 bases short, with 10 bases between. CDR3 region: CASSLPGKDEQYF. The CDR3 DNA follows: TGTGCCAGCAGCTTACCGGGAAAAGACGAGCAGTACTTC.

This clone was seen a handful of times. CDR3: CASSQDPSGGNTEAFF. CDR3 DNA sequence: TGCGCCAGCAGCCAAGATCCTTCGGGGGGGAACACTGAAGCTTTCTTT. V and J are TRBV4-3 and TRBJ1-1; perhaps TRBD1 as D (5 bases). V was shortened by 0 bases and J by 1 base, with 12 bases between the two germline ends. The CDR3 is made up of 16 amino acids. Germline V gene data show CDR1 as LGHNA and CDR2 as YSLEER.

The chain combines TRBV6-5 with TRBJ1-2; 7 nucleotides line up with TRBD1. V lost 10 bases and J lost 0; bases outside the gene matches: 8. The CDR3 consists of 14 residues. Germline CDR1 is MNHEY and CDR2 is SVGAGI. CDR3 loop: CATRDRDANYGYTF. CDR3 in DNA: TGTGCCACAAGAGACAGGGATGCTAACTATGGCTACACCTTC.

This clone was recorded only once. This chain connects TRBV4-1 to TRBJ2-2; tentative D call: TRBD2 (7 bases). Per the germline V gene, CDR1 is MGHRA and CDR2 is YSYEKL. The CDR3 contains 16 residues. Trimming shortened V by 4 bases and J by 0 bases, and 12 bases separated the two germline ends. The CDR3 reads CASSPSGGPNTGELFF. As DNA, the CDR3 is TGCGCCAGCAGCCCCTCGGGGGGCCCGAACACCGGGGAGCTGTTTTTT.

The DNA of the CDR3 is TGTGCCAGCAGCCGGGACAGTGGGCTTGACACAGATACGCAGTATTTT. Its protein is CASSRDSGLDTDTQYF. This chain links TRBV7-2 with TRBJ2-3; 7 nucleotides match TRBD1. Germline V gives CDR1 SGHTA, CDR2 FQGNSA. The CDR3 totals 16 residues. Germline trimming cut 5 bases from V and 2 bases from J; bases unmatched to any gene: 10.

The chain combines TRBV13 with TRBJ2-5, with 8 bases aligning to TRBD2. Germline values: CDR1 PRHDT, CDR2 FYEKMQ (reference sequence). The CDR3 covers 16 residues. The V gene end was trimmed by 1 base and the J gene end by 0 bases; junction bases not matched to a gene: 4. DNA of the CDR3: TGTGCCAGCAGCTTAGAAGGCGGGGGGAACCAAGAGACCCAGTACTTC. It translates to CASSLEGGGNQETQYF.

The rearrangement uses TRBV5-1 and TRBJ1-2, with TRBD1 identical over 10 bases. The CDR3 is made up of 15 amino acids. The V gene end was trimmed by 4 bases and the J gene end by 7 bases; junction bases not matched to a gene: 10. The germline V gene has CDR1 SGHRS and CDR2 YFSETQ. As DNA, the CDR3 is TGCGCCAGCAGCCCGTGGACAGGGGGAGACTCTGGCTACACCTTC. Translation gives CASSPWTGGDSGYTF.

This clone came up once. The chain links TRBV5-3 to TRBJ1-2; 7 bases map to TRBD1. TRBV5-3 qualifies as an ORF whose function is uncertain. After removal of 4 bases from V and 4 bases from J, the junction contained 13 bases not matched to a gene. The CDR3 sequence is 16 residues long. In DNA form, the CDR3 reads TGTGCCAGAAGCCCAGTCCCGGGACAGAATTTCTATGGCTACACCTTC. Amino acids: CARSPVPGQNFYGYTF.

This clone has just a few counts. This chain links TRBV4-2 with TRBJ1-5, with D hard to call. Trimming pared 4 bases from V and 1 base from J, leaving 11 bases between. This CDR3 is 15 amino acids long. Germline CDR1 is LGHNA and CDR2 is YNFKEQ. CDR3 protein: CASSLTTGSNQPQHF. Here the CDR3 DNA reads TGTGCCAGCAGCCTTACGACCGGGAGCAATCAGCCCCAGCATTTT.

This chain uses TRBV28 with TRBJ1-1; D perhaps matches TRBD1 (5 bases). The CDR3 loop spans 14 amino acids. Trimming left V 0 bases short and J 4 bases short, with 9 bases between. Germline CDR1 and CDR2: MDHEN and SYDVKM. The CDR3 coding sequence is TGTGCCAGCAGTTTATGGGGGCAAGGCACTGAAGCTTTCTTT. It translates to CASSLWGQGTEAFF.

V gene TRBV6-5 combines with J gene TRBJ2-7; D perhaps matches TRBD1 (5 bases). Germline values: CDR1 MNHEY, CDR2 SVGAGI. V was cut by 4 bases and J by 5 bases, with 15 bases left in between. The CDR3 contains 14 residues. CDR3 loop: CASSSVRENNEQYV. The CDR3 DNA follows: TGTGCCAGCAGTTCGGTCAGGGAAAATAACGAGCAGTACGTC.

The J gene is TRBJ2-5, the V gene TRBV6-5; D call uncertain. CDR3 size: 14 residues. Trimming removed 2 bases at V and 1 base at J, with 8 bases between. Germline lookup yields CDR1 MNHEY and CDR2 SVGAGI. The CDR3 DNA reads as TGTGCCAGCAGTTACGAGACAAGCCAAGAGACCCAGTACTTC. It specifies CASSYETSQETQYF.

The CDR3 reads CASRPRAGGEQYF. CDR3 bases: TGTGCCAGCAGGCCGCGGGCGGGGGGCGAGCAGTACTTC. The chain combines TRBV12-3 or TRBV12-4 with TRBJ2-7, with TRBD2 identical over 8 bases. With V trimmed by 6 bases and J by 6 bases, 7 bases remained unmatched. The CDR3 has 13 amino acids.

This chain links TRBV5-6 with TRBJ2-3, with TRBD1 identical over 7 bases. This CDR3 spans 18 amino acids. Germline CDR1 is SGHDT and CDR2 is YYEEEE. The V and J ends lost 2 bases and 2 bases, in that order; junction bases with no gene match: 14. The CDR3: CASSFGQERWLPTDTQYF. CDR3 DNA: TGTGCCAGCAGCTTCGGACAGGAAAGGTGGCTGCCCACAGATACGCAGTATTTT. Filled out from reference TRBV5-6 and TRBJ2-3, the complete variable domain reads DAGVTQSPTHLIKTRGQQVTLRCSPKSGHDTVSWYQQALGQGPQFIFQYYEEEERQRGNFPDRFSGHQFPNYSSELNVNALLLGDSALYLCASSFGQERWLPTDTQYFGPGTRLTVL.

The DNA for the CDR3 is TGTGCCAGCAGCTCAAAAGGGACAGGAGGGGAGACCCAGTACTTC. As protein: CASSSKGTGGETQYF. The chain recombines TRBV13 with TRBJ2-5, with 8 bases fitting TRBD1. V lost 4 bases, J lost 5 bases, and 9 bases stayed unmatched. The CDR3 covers 15 residues. Germline V lookup: CDR1 PRHDT, CDR2 FYEKMQ (reference sequence).

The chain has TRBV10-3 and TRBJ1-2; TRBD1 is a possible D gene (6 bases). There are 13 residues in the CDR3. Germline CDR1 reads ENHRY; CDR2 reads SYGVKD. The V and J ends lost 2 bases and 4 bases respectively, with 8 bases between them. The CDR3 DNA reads TGTGCCATCAGTGAGGGCAGGGGCTATGGCTACACCTTC. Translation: CAISEGRGYGYTF.

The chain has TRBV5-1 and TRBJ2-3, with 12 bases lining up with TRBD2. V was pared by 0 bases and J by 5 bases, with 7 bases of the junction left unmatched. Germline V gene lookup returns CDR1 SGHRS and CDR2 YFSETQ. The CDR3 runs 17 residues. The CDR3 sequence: CASSLATSGGIVDTQYF. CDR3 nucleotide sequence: TGCGCCAGCAGCTTGGCCACTAGCGGGGGGATTGTAGATACGCAGTATTTT.